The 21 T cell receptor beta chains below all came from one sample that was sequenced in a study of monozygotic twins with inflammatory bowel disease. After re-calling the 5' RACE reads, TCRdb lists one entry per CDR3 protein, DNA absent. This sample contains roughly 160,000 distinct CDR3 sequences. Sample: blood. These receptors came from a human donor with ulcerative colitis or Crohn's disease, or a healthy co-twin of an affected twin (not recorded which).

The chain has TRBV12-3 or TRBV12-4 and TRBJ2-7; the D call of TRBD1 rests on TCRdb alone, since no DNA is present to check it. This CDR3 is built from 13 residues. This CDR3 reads CASQRRGVYEQYF.

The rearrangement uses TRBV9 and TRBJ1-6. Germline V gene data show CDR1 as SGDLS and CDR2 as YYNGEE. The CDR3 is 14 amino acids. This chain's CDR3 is CASSATATSSPLHF. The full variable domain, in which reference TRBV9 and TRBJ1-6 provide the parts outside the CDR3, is DSGVTQTPKHLITATGQRVTLRCSPRSGDLSVYWYQQSLDQGLQFLIQYYNGEERAKGNILERFSAQQFPDLHSELNLSSLELGDSALYFCASSATATSSPLHFGNGTRLTVT.

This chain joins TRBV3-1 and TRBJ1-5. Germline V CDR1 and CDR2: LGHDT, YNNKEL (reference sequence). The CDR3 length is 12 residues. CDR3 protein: CASSQGGGAEHF.

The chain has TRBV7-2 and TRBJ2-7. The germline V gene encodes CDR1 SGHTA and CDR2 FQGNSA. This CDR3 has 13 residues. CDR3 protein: CAGSPTPGYEQYF.

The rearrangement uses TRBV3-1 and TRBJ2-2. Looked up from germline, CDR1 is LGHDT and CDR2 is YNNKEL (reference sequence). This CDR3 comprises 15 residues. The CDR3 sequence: CASSHRTADTGELFF.

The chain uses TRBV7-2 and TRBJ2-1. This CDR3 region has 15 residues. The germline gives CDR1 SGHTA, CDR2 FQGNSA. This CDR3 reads CASSQDESSYNEQFF.

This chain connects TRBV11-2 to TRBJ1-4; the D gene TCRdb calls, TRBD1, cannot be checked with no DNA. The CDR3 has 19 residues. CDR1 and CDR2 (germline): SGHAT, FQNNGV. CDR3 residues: CASSLGVWQGDARSEKLFF.

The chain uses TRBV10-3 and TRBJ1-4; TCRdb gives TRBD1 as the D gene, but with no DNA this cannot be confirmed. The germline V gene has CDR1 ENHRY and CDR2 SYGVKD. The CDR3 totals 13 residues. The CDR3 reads CAISADRDEKLFF.

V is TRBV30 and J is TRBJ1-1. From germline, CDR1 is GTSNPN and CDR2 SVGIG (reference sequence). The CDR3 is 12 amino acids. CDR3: CAWSVGYTEAFF.

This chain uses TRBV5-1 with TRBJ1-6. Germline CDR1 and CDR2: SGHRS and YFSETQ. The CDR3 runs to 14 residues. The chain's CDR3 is CASSLETANSPLHF. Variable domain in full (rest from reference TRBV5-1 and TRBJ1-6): KAGVTQTPRYLIKTRGQQVTLSCSPISGHRSVSWYQQTPGQGLQFLFEYFSETQRNKGNFPGRFSGRQFSNSRSEMNVSTLELGDSALYLCASSLETANSPLHFGNGTRLTVT.

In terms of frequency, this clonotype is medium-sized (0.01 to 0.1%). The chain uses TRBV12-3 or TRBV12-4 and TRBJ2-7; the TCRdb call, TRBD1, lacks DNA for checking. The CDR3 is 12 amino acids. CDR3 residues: CASTLTGLEQYF.

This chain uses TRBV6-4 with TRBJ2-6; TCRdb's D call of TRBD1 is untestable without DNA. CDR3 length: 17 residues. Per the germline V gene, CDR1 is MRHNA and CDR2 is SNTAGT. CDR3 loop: CASSVGTEISGANVLTF.

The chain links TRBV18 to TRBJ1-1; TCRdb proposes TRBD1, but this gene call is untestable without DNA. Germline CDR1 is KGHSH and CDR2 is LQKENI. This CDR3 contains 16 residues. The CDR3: CASSPSGIGGDTEAFF.

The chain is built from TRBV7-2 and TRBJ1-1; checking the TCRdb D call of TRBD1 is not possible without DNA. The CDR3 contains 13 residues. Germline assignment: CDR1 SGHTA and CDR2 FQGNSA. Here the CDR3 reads CASSQTLGPEAFF.

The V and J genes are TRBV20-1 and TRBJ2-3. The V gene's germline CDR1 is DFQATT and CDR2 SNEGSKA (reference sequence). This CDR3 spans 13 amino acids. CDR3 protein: CSAPGVTSNTQYF.

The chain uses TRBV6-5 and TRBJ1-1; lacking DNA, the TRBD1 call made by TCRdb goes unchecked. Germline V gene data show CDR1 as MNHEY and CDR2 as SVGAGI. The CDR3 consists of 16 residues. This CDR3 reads CASSEKLGGVYTEAFF.

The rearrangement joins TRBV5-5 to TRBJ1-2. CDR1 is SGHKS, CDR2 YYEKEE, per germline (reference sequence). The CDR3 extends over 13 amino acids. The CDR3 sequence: CASRIGSNYGYTF.

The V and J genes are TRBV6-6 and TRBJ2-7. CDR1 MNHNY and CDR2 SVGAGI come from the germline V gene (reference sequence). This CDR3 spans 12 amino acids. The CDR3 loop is CASRTDTYEQYF.

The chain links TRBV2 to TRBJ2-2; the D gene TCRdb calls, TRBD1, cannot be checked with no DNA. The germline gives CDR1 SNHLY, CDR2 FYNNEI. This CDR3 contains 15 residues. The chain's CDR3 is CASSEQGTNTGELFF. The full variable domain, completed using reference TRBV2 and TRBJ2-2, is EPEVTQTPSHQVTQMGQEVILRCVPISNHLYFYWYRQILGQKVEFLVSFYNNEISEKSEIFDDQFSVERPDGSNFTLKIRSTKLEDSAMYFCASSEQGTNTGELFFGEGSRLTVL.

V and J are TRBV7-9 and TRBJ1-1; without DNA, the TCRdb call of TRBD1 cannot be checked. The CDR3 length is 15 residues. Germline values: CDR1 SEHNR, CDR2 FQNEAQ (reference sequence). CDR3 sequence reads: CASSLVRGRDTEAFF.

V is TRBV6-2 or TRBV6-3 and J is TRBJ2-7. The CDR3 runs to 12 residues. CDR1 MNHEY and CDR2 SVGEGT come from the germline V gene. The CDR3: CASSNRPYEQYF.